This T cell receptor (beta chain) was captured by sequencing in a study of control samples from healthy donors and cancer patients. The germline V and J ends were trimmed by 11 bases and 1 base, with 12 bases remaining between them. Looked up from germline, CDR1 is MNHEY and CDR2 is SVGAGI. This CDR3 is 13 amino acids long. Assay: immunoSEQ multiplex PCR; the TCRdb copy retains only in-frame clones and omits some. The table shows 150,000 to 200,000 clones, with roughly 90% occurring only once. The genes are TRBV6-5 and TRBJ1-5, with D unresolved. Material for sequencing was blood. The receptor comes from a young man in good health. The CDR3 DNA sequence: TGTGCCTGCCGGGTCGTAAGCAATCAGCCCCAGCATTTT. Its translation: CACRVVSNQPQHF.